This is a list of T cell receptor beta chains from one sample in a study of somatic mutations in cytotoxic T cells in rheumatoid arthritis. This table comes from immunoSEQ multiplex PCR, and its TCRdb copy is limited to in-frame clones, with some not included. The sample includes about 7,400 clones, roughly nine tenths of them seen just once. The source material was CD8+ T cells sorted from blood. The source is a man between 40 and 49 years old with rheumatoid arthritis. The CDR3 runs from the conserved cysteine through the conserved F or W. The order of the fields is CDR3 length, clone size, D gene, V gene, J gene, CDR3 protein, CDR3 DNA. D genes are given only for firm matches. Clone size is shown for a subset of rows, as once, few, many or a class of expanded clone.

len: 12
abundance: .
d_gene: .
v_gene: TRBV15
j_gene: TRBJ2-1
CDR3aa: CATSNVTVEQFF
CDR3nt: TGTGCCACCAGCAACGTTACGGTTGAGCAGTTCTTC

len: 16
abundance: .
d_gene: .
v_gene: TRBV2
j_gene: TRBJ1-3
CDR3aa: CASSEASVKAGNTIYF
CDR3nt: TGTGCCAGCAGTGAAGCGTCGGTAAAAGCCGGGAACACCATATATTTT

len: 14
abundance: .
d_gene: TRBD1
v_gene: TRBV27
j_gene: TRBJ2-1
CDR3aa: CASSLRTGGNEQFF
CDR3nt: TGTGCCAGCAGTCTCAGGACAGGGGGCAATGAGCAGTTCTTC

len: 14
abundance: .
d_gene: .
v_gene: TRBV9
j_gene: TRBJ2-5
CDR3aa: CASSGPGYQETQYF
CDR3nt: TGTGCCAGCAGCGGCCCAGGGTACCAAGAGACCCAGTACTTC

len: 14
abundance: .
d_gene: TRBD1
v_gene: TRBV19
j_gene: TRBJ1-2
CDR3aa: CASSTGQDAYGYTF
CDR3nt: TGTGCCAGTAGTACCGGACAGGACGCCTATGGCTACACCTTC

len: 14
abundance: .
d_gene: TRBD1
v_gene: TRBV2
j_gene: TRBJ1-2
CDR3aa: CASRWQGARDGYTF
CDR3nt: TGTGCCAGCAGGTGGCAGGGGGCGCGAGATGGCTACACCTTC

len: 15
abundance: .
d_gene: TRBD1
v_gene: TRBV27
j_gene: TRBJ1-2
CDR3aa: CASSATTGATYGYTF
CDR3nt: TGTGCCAGCAGTGCTACGACAGGGGCGACGTATGGCTACACCTTC

len: 17
abundance: .
d_gene: .
v_gene: TRBV2
j_gene: TRBJ2-3
CDR3aa: CASSEFGGTPSTDTQYF
CDR3nt: TGTGCCAGCAGTGAATTTGGCGGGACTCCGAGCACAGATACGCAGTATTTT

len: 15
abundance: .
d_gene: TRBD2
v_gene: TRBV7-6
j_gene: TRBJ2-5
CDR3aa: CASSLASGGAETQYF
CDR3nt: TGTGCCAGCAGCTTGGCTAGCGGGGGGGCTGAGACCCAGTACTTC

len: 16
abundance: few
d_gene: TRBD2
v_gene: TRBV10-2
j_gene: TRBJ2-1
CDR3aa: CASSPLAGPTYNEQFF
CDR3nt: TGCGCCAGCAGTCCACTAGCGGGGCCAACCTACAATGAGCAGTTCTTC

len: 14
abundance: .
d_gene: .
v_gene: TRBV6-5
j_gene: TRBJ2-2
CDR3aa: CASSWRGDTGELFF
CDR3nt: TGTGCCAGCAGTTGGCGGGGAGATACCGGGGAGCTGTTTTTT

len: 16
abundance: .
d_gene: .
v_gene: TRBV5-6
j_gene: TRBJ2-1
CDR3aa: CASSEDAGGFSNEQFF
CDR3nt: TGTGCCAGCAGCGAGGACGCAGGGGGGTTTTCGAATGAGCAGTTCTTC

len: 14
abundance: .
d_gene: .
v_gene: TRBV4-2
j_gene: TRBJ1-2
CDR3aa: CASSQAPGDYGYTF
CDR3nt: TGTGCCAGCAGCCAAGCCCCAGGGGACTATGGCTACACCTTC

len: 14
abundance: .
d_gene: TRBD1
v_gene: TRBV7-2
j_gene: TRBJ1-6
CDR3aa: CASSLQGDNSPLHF
CDR3nt: TGTGCCAGCAGCTTACAGGGGGATAATTCACCCCTCCACTTT

len: 14
abundance: .
d_gene: .
v_gene: TRBV29-1
j_gene: TRBJ2-5
CDR3aa: CSVERGTLQVTQYF
CDR3nt: TGCAGCGTTGAAAGGGGGACATTACAAGTGACCCAGTACTTC

len: 13
abundance: .
d_gene: .
v_gene: TRBV13
j_gene: TRBJ2-1
CDR3aa: CASSLSASNEQFF
CDR3nt: TGTGCCAGCAGCTTGTCCGCCAGCAATGAGCAGTTCTTC

len: 14
abundance: .
d_gene: TRBD1
v_gene: TRBV6-5
j_gene: TRBJ2-2
CDR3aa: CASSYTGGTGELFF
CDR3nt: TGTGCCAGCAGTTACACAGGGGGCACCGGGGAGCTGTTTTTT

len: 12
abundance: .
d_gene: .
v_gene: TRBV12-5
j_gene: TRBJ1-2
CDR3aa: CASGYPAADYTF
CDR3nt: TGTGCTAGTGGTTACCCCGCGGCGGACTACACCTTC

len: 15
abundance: .
d_gene: .
v_gene: TRBV6-1
j_gene: TRBJ1-1
CDR3aa: CASSLTEGAGTEAFF
CDR3nt: TGTGCCAGCAGCCTGACAGAAGGGGCAGGCACTGAAGCTTTCTTT

len: 12
abundance: .
d_gene: .
v_gene: TRBV6-5
j_gene: TRBJ2-7
CDR3aa: CASSPGDYEQYF
CDR3nt: TGTGCCAGCAGCCCCGGGGACTACGAGCAGTACTTC

len: 15
abundance: .
d_gene: .
v_gene: TRBV6-5
j_gene: TRBJ1-2
CDR3aa: CASSYFEGSNYGYTF
CDR3nt: TGTGCCAGCAGTTATTTCGAAGGGAGTAACTATGGCTACACCTTC

len: 14
abundance: once
d_gene: TRBD1
v_gene: TRBV5-5
j_gene: TRBJ1-2
CDR3aa: CASSLTGDEYGYTF
CDR3nt: TGTGCCAGCAGCTTGACAGGGGACGAATATGGCTACACCTTC

len: 13
abundance: .
d_gene: .
v_gene: TRBV5-6
j_gene: TRBJ2-5
CDR3aa: CASFEGGEETQYF
CDR3nt: TGTGCCAGCTTCGAAGGCGGGGAAGAGACCCAGTACTTC

len: 20
abundance: once
d_gene: TRBD1
v_gene: TRBV4-2
j_gene: TRBJ1-4
CDR3aa: CASSQDPTGQGFTYLEKLFF
CDR3nt: TGTGCCAGCAGCCAAGACCCTACCGGACAGGGGTTTACCTATTTGGAGAAACTGTTTTTT

len: 16
abundance: .
d_gene: TRBD2
v_gene: TRBV2
j_gene: TRBJ2-3
CDR3aa: CASSESGSGGLGTQYF
CDR3nt: TGTGCCAGCAGTGAGAGTGGTAGCGGGGGATTGGGTACGCAGTATTTT

len: 16
abundance: .
d_gene: TRBD1
v_gene: TRBV6-1
j_gene: TRBJ1-6
CDR3aa: CASSEQSGQGNSPLHF
CDR3nt: TGTGCCAGCAGTGAACAATCCGGACAGGGGAATTCACCCCTCCACTTT

len: 15
abundance: .
d_gene: TRBD1
v_gene: TRBV6-1
j_gene: TRBJ1-5
CDR3aa: CASSEDRGVNQPQHF
CDR3nt: TGTGCCAGCAGTGAAGACAGGGGGGTCAATCAGCCCCAGCATTTT

len: 13
abundance: once
d_gene: .
v_gene: TRBV6-5
j_gene: TRBJ1-5
CDR3aa: CASSYSSGQPQHF
CDR3nt: TGTGCCAGCAGTTACTCGTCGGGTCAGCCCCAGCATTTT

len: 16
abundance: once
d_gene: TRBD2
v_gene: TRBV4-2
j_gene: TRBJ2-1
CDR3aa: CASSQTGTSGGNEQFF
CDR3nt: TGTGCCAGCAGCCAAACCGGGACTAGCGGGGGGAATGAGCAGTTCTTC

len: 15
abundance: .
d_gene: TRBD1
v_gene: TRBV6-5
j_gene: TRBJ2-2
CDR3aa: CASSTTGGRVGELFF
CDR3nt: TGTGCCAGCAGTACAACAGGGGGCAGGGTCGGGGAGCTGTTTTTT

len: 14
abundance: .
d_gene: .
v_gene: TRBV7-6
j_gene: TRBJ2-7
CDR3aa: CASSPSAGNYEQYF
CDR3nt: TGTGCCAGCAGCCCCAGCGCGGGCAACTACGAGCAGTACTTC

len: 14
abundance: .
d_gene: .
v_gene: TRBV19
j_gene: TRBJ1-1
CDR3aa: CASSTRTGNTEAFF
CDR3nt: TGTGCCAGTAGTACCCGGACGGGAAACACTGAAGCTTTCTTT

len: 19
abundance: .
d_gene: TRBD2
v_gene: TRBV7-6
j_gene: TRBJ2-1
CDR3aa: CASSLDPTSGGIFYNEQFF
CDR3nt: TGTGCCAGCAGCTTAGACCCGACTAGCGGGGGGATATTTTACAATGAGCAGTTCTTC

len: 17
abundance: .
d_gene: TRBD2
v_gene: TRBV18
j_gene: TRBJ2-5
CDR3aa: CASSPPWTSGGQVAQYF
CDR3nt: TGTGCCAGCTCACCACCGTGGACTAGCGGGGGCCAAGTGGCCCAGTACTTC

len: 15
abundance: .
d_gene: .
v_gene: TRBV27
j_gene: TRBJ1-6
CDR3aa: CASSPRTPYNSPLHF
CDR3nt: TGTGCCAGCAGTCCGCGGACACCATATAATTCACCCCTCCACTTT

len: 19
abundance: once
d_gene: .
v_gene: TRBV4-1
j_gene: TRBJ1-1
CDR3aa: CASSQDEDSRLLMNTEAFF
CDR3nt: TGCGCCAGCAGCCAAGACGAGGACTCTCGCCTTCTAATGAACACTGAAGCTTTCTTT

len: 15
abundance: .
d_gene: TRBD1
v_gene: TRBV27
j_gene: TRBJ2-3
CDR3aa: CASSLTGQSTDTQYF
CDR3nt: TGTGCCAGCAGTTTAACGGGACAGAGCACAGATACGCAGTATTTT